These 9 T cell receptor beta chains share one sample of origin, sequenced in a study of control samples from healthy donors and cancer patients. Only in-frame clones appear in the TCRdb table, and some are missing; sequencing was by immunoSEQ multiplex PCR. The table records more than 30,000 clones, approximately 82% of them present only once. Material: PBMCs. Receptor source: a woman aged 60-75 years with lung cancer.

The chain has TRBV6-5 and TRBJ2-1, with 7 bases lining up with TRBD1. Germline CDR1 MNHEY, CDR2 SVGAGI. V shed 6 bases and J 5 bases; nucleotides not matched to a gene: 7. The CDR3 contains 14 residues. The chain's CDR3 is CASSTGQANNEQFF. CDR3 DNA: TGTGCCAGCAGCACCGGACAGGCCAACAATGAGCAGTTCTTC.

The V call is TRBV15, the J call TRBJ1-4, with 11 bases aligning to TRBD1. Trimming took 2 bases from V and 7 from J; bases not matched to a gene: 3. CDR3 length: 15 residues. The germline gives CDR1 LNHNV, CDR2 YYDKDF (reference sequence). In DNA, the CDR3 is TGTGCCACCAGCAGACCGGGACAGGGGGTTGAAAAACTGTTTTTT. This sequence encodes CATSRPGQGVEKLFF.

This clone was seen only once. The chain joins TRBV10-1 to TRBJ1-1, with a weak D call TRBD1 (6 bases). Germline CDR1 reads WNHNN; CDR2 reads SYGVQD (reference sequence). The CDR3 loop spans 15 amino acids. The germline V and J ends were trimmed by 0 bases and 7 bases, with 15 bases remaining between them. CDR3: CASSESGGAGSEAFF. The CDR3 region has the DNA TGCGCCAGCAGTGAGTCCGGGGGCGCGGGGAGTGAAGCTTTCTTT.

This clone has a handful of counts. This chain connects TRBV7-9 to TRBJ2-7, with TRBD2 matching over 7 bases. The CDR3 runs to 15 residues. Germline V CDR1 and CDR2: SEHNR, FQNEAQ (reference sequence). V was clipped by 4 bases and J by 2 bases; unmatched bases: 8. CDR3 residues: CASSSLAEGTYEQYF. DNA for the CDR3: TGTGCCAGCAGCTCGCTAGCGGAGGGGACCTACGAGCAGTACTTC.

A single count supports this clone. The rearrangement uses TRBV5-1 and TRBJ1-5; D is unresolved. The V and J ends lost 0 bases and 5 bases respectively, with 6 bases between them. Germline CDR1 SGHRS, CDR2 YFSETQ. The CDR3 is 13 residues long. CDR3 in DNA: TGCGCCAGCAGCTTGGAGGCGGATCAGCCCCAGCATTTT. Translation: CASSLEADQPQHF.

The chain has TRBV18 and TRBJ1-5; no firm D call. Germline V gene lookup returns CDR1 KGHSH and CDR2 LQKENI. Trimming shortened V by 0 bases and J by 4 bases, and 7 bases separated the two germline ends. The CDR3 sequence is 14 residues long. This CDR3 is CASSPPYRNQPQHF. The CDR3 bases are TGTGCCAGCTCACCACCGTACCGAAATCAGCCCCAGCATTTT.

The rearrangement joins TRBV6-5 to TRBJ1-2; possibly TRBD1 for D (6 bases). CDR3 length equals 14 residues. Per the germline V gene, CDR1 is MNHEY and CDR2 is SVGAGI. V was pared by 5 bases and J by 5 bases, with 15 bases between. CDR3: CASSKTGSGYGYTF. In DNA, the CDR3 is TGTGCCAGCAGTAAAACAGGGAGTGGATATGGCTACACCTTC.

The V gene is TRBV3-1 (or the pseudogene TRBV3-2), the J gene TRBJ1-1; 8 bases line up with TRBD1. The CDR3 loop spans 14 amino acids. The germline V gene encodes CDR1 LGHDT and CDR2 YNNKEL (reference sequence). The trim removed 0 bases at V and 6 bases at J, leaving 3 bases unmatched. CDR3 sequence (DNA): TGTGCCAGCAGCCAAGACAGGGGGCGATCTGAAGCTTTCTTT. This translates into CASSQDRGRSEAFF.

The chain has TRBV10-3 and TRBJ1-5; 7 nucleotides match TRBD1. The CDR3 contains 17 residues. Germline loops: CDR1 ENHRY, CDR2 SYGVKD. V was clipped by 0 bases and J by 4 bases; unmatched bases: 9. CDR3 amino acids: CAISESMRQGVNQPQHF. DNA for the CDR3: TGTGCCATCAGTGAGTCGATGAGACAGGGTGTGAATCAGCCCCAGCATTTT.